These 8 T cell receptor beta chains were sequenced from one sample in a study of cytotoxic CD8 clonotypes in ibrutinib-treated CLL. Some clones are missing from TCRdb's copy, which holds only in-frame ones; the method was immunoSEQ multiplex PCR. This repertoire shows about 86,000 clones, about 86% found once; its top ten account for around 5%. Sequencing used PBMCs, obtained before ibrutinib treatment. These receptors all stem from a human donor with chronic lymphocytic leukemia.

The gene calls are TRBV5-1 and TRBJ1-2; D gene ambiguous. Germline CDR1 is SGHRS and CDR2 is YFSETQ. The CDR3 extends over 15 amino acids. V gave up 0 bases and J gave up 2 bases, with 11 bases separating them. The CDR3 region is CASSLEGRSNYGYTF. The CDR3 coding sequence is TGCGCCAGCAGCTTGGAAGGGAGGAGCAACTATGGCTACACCTTC.

Here the CDR3 reads CSVEWDTDTQYF. The CDR3, as DNA: TGCAGCGTTGAATGGGACACAGATACGCAGTATTTT. The chain joins TRBV29-1 to TRBJ2-3; no reliable D call. This CDR3 has 12 residues. Trimming shortened V by 2 bases and J by 2 bases, and 5 bases separated the two germline ends. Germline lookup yields CDR1 SQVTM and CDR2 ANQGSEA.

This clone was counted a single time. The V and J genes are TRBV7-2 and TRBJ1-1; no definite D call. Germline assignment: CDR1 SGHTA and CDR2 FQGNSA. The CDR3 sequence is 14 residues long. Trimming cost V 1 base and J 6 bases, with 12 bases left between them. The chain's CDR3 is CASSLVVWQAEAFF. The CDR3 region has the DNA TGTGCCAGCAGCTTAGTGGTTTGGCAAGCTGAAGCTTTCTTT.

V gene TRBV9 combines with J gene TRBJ1-2; TRBD1 matches at 8 bases. CDR1 is SGDLS, CDR2 YYNGEE, per germline. Trimming took 2 bases from V and 8 from J; bases not matched to a gene: 11. CDR3 length: 15 amino acids. Here the CDR3 reads CASSVTGDAGMGYTF. CDR3 in DNA: TGTGCCAGCAGCGTGACAGGGGACGCTGGAATGGGCTACACCTTC.

Here the CDR3 DNA reads TGCGCCAGCAGCACGACCCCACCAGCGGGAGGCGAGTACTTC. It encodes CASSTTPPAGGEYF. This rearrangement joins TRBV5-1 to TRBJ2-7; 9 bases align to TRBD2. This CDR3 has 14 amino acids. Germline trimming cut 4 bases from V and 11 bases from J; bases unmatched to any gene: 13. CDR1 is SGHRS and CDR2 is YFSETQ in the germline V gene.

The chain joins TRBV27 to TRBJ1-1; D is unresolved. The germline gives CDR1 MNHEY, CDR2 SMNVEV (reference sequence). The ends were cut back, 7 bases at V and 3 bases at J, with 6 bases in the middle. The CDR3 has 11 residues. In nucleotides, the CDR3 is TGTGCCAGCATGGGTGACACTGAAGCTTTCTTT. Encoded protein: CASMGDTEAFF.

V is TRBV18 and J is TRBJ2-3, with D perhaps TRBD1 or TRBD2 (5 bases each). V was trimmed by 2 bases and J by 5 bases, leaving 14 bases between them. The CDR3 totals 15 residues. CDR1 and CDR2 (germline): KGHSH, LQKENI. The DNA for the CDR3 is TGTGCCAGCTCACCATTAAGGGGAGTTGGAGATACGCAGTATTTT. Translating it yields CASSPLRGVGDTQYF.

This clone was seen a single time. The chain carries TRBV5-1 and TRBJ2-5, with D unclear. Germline CDR1 SGHRS, CDR2 YFSETQ. Trimming took off 6 bases at V and 1 base at J, with 7 bases between the two ends. The CDR3 is 12 amino acids. The CDR3 loop reads CASTPGQETQYF. Here the CDR3 DNA reads TGCGCCAGCACCCCGGGCCAAGAGACCCAGTACTTC. The full variable domain, in which reference TRBV5-1 and TRBJ2-5 provide the parts outside the CDR3, is KAGVTQTPRYLIKTRGQQVTLSCSPISGHRSVSWYQQTPGQGLQFLFEYFSETQRNKGNFPGRFSGRQFSNSRSEMNVSTLELGDSALYLCASTPGQETQYFGPGTRLLVL.